What follows are 18 T cell receptor beta chains derived from one specimen sequenced in a study of shared clonotypes between healthy human individuals. Sequencing used immunoSEQ multiplex PCR; TCRdb keeps in-frame clones, though not all of them. The data contain about 1.5 million clones, 98% of them singletons. The sample consisted of naive CD4+ T cells sorted from blood. The subset is: CD45RA+ positively selected. The receptor set was obtained from a young man in good health.

The chain couples TRBV10-2 to TRBJ2-3; D is possibly TRBD1 or TRBD2 (5 bases each). This CDR3 has 16 amino acids. The germline gives CDR1 WSHSY, CDR2 SAAADI. The V end lost 2 bases, the J end lost 0 bases, and 12 bases lay between the germline ends. Written as DNA, the CDR3 is TGCGCCAGCAGTGAGACTAGGTGGGGCAGCACAGATACGCAGTATTTT. This translates into CASSETRWGSTDTQYF.

This chain joins TRBV7-8 and TRBJ1-5; D possibly corresponds to TRBD1 (6 bases). Germline lookup yields CDR1 SGHVS and CDR2 FQNEAQ. This CDR3 spans 15 amino acids. The V end lost 0 bases, the J end lost 7 bases, and 13 bases lay between the germline ends. The CDR3 region is CASSLAPGTKQPQHF. For the CDR3, the DNA is TGTGCCAGCAGCTTAGCGCCTGGGACAAAACAGCCCCAGCATTTT.

The chain employs TRBV9 and TRBJ2-3; D remains unclear. The ends were cut back, 3 bases at V and 6 bases at J, with 11 bases in the middle. The CDR3 contains 13 residues. Germline loops: CDR1 SGDLS, CDR2 YYNGEE. The CDR3 sequence is CASSAGPMDTQYF. The CDR3 DNA follows: TGTGCCAGCAGCGCGGGCCCCATGGATACGCAGTATTTT.

This rearrangement joins TRBV18 to TRBJ2-7; perhaps TRBD2 as D (6 bases). The CDR3 is made up of 14 amino acids. Trimming left V 2 bases short and J 5 bases short, with 13 bases between. CDR1 and CDR2 (germline): KGHSH, LQKENI. The CDR3 reads CASSPGRLVHEQYF. The DNA for the CDR3 is TGTGCCAGCTCACCAGGGCGACTAGTCCACGAGCAGTACTTC.

The chain uses TRBV28 and TRBJ1-4; D remains unclear. Between the trimmed V and J ends, which lost 6 bases and 7 bases, there was a span of 12 bases. Germline CDR1 reads MDHEN; CDR2 reads SYDVKM. The CDR3 is made up of 13 amino acids. The chain's CDR3 is CASRGSGREKLFF. The CDR3 DNA follows: TGTGCCAGCAGAGGGTCGGGCCGTGAAAAACTGTTTTTT. The variable domain in full, completed from reference TRBV28 and TRBJ1-4, reads DVKVTQSSRYLVKRTGEKVFLECVQDMDHENMFWYRQDPGLGLRLIYFSYDVKMKEKGDIPEGYSVSREKKERFSLILESASTNQTSMYLCASRGSGREKLFFGSGTQLSVL.

This clone was counted a single time. The chain couples TRBV7-2 to TRBJ1-1; possible D gene TRBD1, 6 bases. The V end was cut by 5 bases, the J end by 1 base, with 14 bases between. CDR1 is SGHTA, CDR2 FQGNSA, per germline. This CDR3 contains 15 residues. CDR3 bases: TGTGCCAGCAGCACCCGGGTAGGGGGGAACACTGAAGCTTTCTTT. Encoded protein: CASSTRVGGNTEAFF. Complete variable domain (other parts from reference TRBV7-2 and TRBJ1-1): GAGVSQSPSNKVTEKGKDVELRCDPISGHTALYWYRQSLGQGLEFLIYFQGNSAPDKSGLPSDRFSAERTGGSVSTLTIQRTQQEDSAVYLCASSTRVGGNTEAFFGQGTRLTVV.

Only one count was recorded for this clone. V and J are TRBV7-2 and TRBJ2-7, with D unclear. Germline assignment: CDR1 SGHTA and CDR2 FQGNSA. Trimming stripped 2 bases from V and 6 bases from J, with 8 bases between. This CDR3 region has 12 residues. The CDR3 DNA reads TGTGCCAGCAGCTTAAGGAGTCCCGAGCAGTACTTC. Protein product: CASSLRSPEQYF.

The chain joins TRBV21-1 to TRBJ1-3; no check of the table's D call, TRBD1, against the DNA was made. TRBV21-1 is described as a pseudogene. The CDR3 is 14 amino acids. The CDR3 reads CASSNRGLRNTIYF. Written as DNA, the CDR3 is TGTGCCAGCAGCAACAGGGGGTTGAGAAACACCATATATTTT.

J is TRBJ2-7 and V is TRBV28, with 7 positions matching TRBD2. CDR1 and CDR2 from the germline V gene are MDHEN and SYDVKM. CDR3 size: 15 residues. The ends lost 0 bases at V and 2 bases at J; junction bases unmatched: 4. CDR3 residues: CASSLWGAGTYEQYF. The DNA for the CDR3 is TGTGCCAGCAGTTTATGGGGAGCGGGAACCTACGAGCAGTACTTC.

The V gene is TRBV5-5, the J gene TRBJ1-2; D is perhaps TRBD1 (5 bases). CDR1 SGHKS and CDR2 YYEKEE come from the germline V gene (reference sequence). With 7 bases removed from V and 4 bases from J, the gap between germline ends came to 20 bases. This CDR3 is 15 amino acids long. In DNA form, the CDR3 reads TGTGCCAGCGCGACGGTCGGAGGGGACGGCTATGGCTACACCTTC. This codes for CASATVGGDGYGYTF. Combining the CDR3 with reference TRBV5-5 and TRBJ1-2 gives the whole variable domain DAGVTQSPTHLIKTRGQQVTLRCSPISGHKSVSWYQQVLGQGPQFIFQYYEKEERGRGNFPDRFSARQFPNYSSELNVNALLLGDSALYLCASATVGGDGYGYTFGSGTRLTVV.

V is TRBV9 and J is TRBJ2-3; D is undetermined. Germline V CDR1 and CDR2: SGDLS, YYNGEE. The V end lost 0 bases, the J end lost 6 bases, and 11 bases lay between the germline ends. The CDR3 sequence is 14 residues long. In DNA form, the CDR3 reads TGTGCCAGCAGCGTAGTTGGCTTCCGGGATACGCAGTATTTT. Translation gives CASSVVGFRDTQYF.

The chain uses TRBV2 and TRBJ1-1; TRBD1 agrees at 7 bases. The ends lost 6 bases at V and 3 bases at J; junction bases unmatched: 4. The CDR3 spans 13 residues. Germline V gene data show CDR1 as SNHLY and CDR2 as FYNNEI. The DNA of the CDR3 is TGTGCCAGCAGGGGACAGAGGGACACTGAAGCTTTCTTT. This encodes CASRGQRDTEAFF.

V is TRBV7-6 and J is TRBJ2-7; 7 nucleotides agree with TRBD1. V lost 5 bases, J lost 4 bases, and 5 bases stayed unmatched. This CDR3 has 13 amino acids. Germline V CDR1 and CDR2: SGHVS, FNYEAQ. The CDR3 here is CASSTGTDYEQYF. CDR3 sequence (DNA): TGTGCCAGCAGCACCGGGACAGATTACGAGCAGTACTTC.

The chain combines TRBV27 with TRBJ2-3; D perhaps matches TRBD2 (6 bases). This CDR3 spans 14 amino acids. Trimming shortened V by 8 bases and J by 3 bases, and 15 bases separated the two germline ends. Germline CDR1 reads MNHEY; CDR2 reads SMNVEV (reference sequence). DNA of the CDR3: TGTGCCAGCCAGCGGAGGGCCGGGACAGATACGCAGTATTTT. Its protein is CASQRRAGTDTQYF.

The rearrangement joins TRBV2 to TRBJ1-2; the D is unclear. Germline CDR1 and CDR2: SNHLY and FYNNEI. This CDR3 is 13 amino acids long. V was pared by 4 bases and J by 6 bases, with 12 bases between. This CDR3 is CASSGRRGDGYTF. The CDR3 region has the DNA TGTGCCAGCAGTGGACGTCGGGGTGATGGCTACACCTTC.

This clone was seen once. This chain connects TRBV20-1 to TRBJ2-3; no definite D call. V was pared by 6 bases and J by 6 bases, with 10 bases between. Germline CDR1 DFQATT, CDR2 SNEGSKA (reference sequence). This CDR3 spans 11 amino acids. Written as DNA, the CDR3 is TGCAGTGCACCCCCGCAGGATACGCAGTATTTT. Residues: CSAPPQDTQYF.

On this clone itself: Other DNA sequences of this sample code for an identical CDR3. V and J are TRBV9 and TRBJ2-2; D remains ambiguous. Trimming removed 4 bases from V and 4 bases from J, with 11 bases in between. Germline V CDR1 and CDR2: SGDLS, YYNGEE. This CDR3 contains 14 residues. This CDR3 is CASSPRSITGELFF. Here the CDR3 DNA reads TGTGCCAGCAGCCCGCGGTCTATCACCGGGGAGCTGTTTTTT.

This chain links TRBV14 with TRBJ2-1; maybe TRBD1 (5 bases). CDR1 is SGHDN and CDR2 is FVKESK in the germline V gene. The CDR3 covers 15 residues. Trimming removed 4 bases at V and 1 base at J, with 11 bases between. The CDR3 nucleotides read TGTGCCAGCAGCCGTCGACAGCGTTCCTACAATGAGCAGTTCTTC. It specifies CASSRRQRSYNEQFF.